These 9 T cell receptor beta chains share one sample of origin, sequenced in a study of T cells in Graves' hyperthyroidism and ophthalmopathy. There were TCR beta CDR3 regions amplified from RNA transcripts. In the first-round RT-PCR of the TCR CDR3, the HTBI primer set was used. TCRdb re-called the multiplex PCR reads through MiXCR, storing one row per CDR3 protein. The profile shows nearly 750,000 distinct CDR3 sequences, just over 35% of them singletons. Sample: blood. These receptor sequences come from a middle-aged woman with Graves' hyperthyroidism.

In this sample, this clonotype turned up once. A read error may account for a junction end that differs from germline. The chain links TRBV7-9 to TRBJ2-7, with TRBD1 as a possible D gene (6 bases). The CDR3 runs to 16 residues. Germline V CDR1 and CDR2: SEHNR, FQNEAQ (reference sequence). CDR3 region: CAGSLGGWVPTYEQYF. The CDR3 DNA reads as TGTGCCGGCAGCTTAGGGGGTTGGGTCCCCACCTACGAGCAGTACTTC. The variable domain in full, with the rest retrieved from reference TRBV7-9 and TRBJ2-7, is DTGVSQNPRHKITKRGQNVTFRCDPISEHNRLYWYRQTLGQGPEFLTYFQNEAQLEKSRLLSDRFSAERPKGSFSTLEIQRTEQGDSAMYLCAGSLGGWVPTYEQYFGPGTRLTVT.

The CDR3 nucleotides read TGTGCCAGCACCTATCTTAGCGCAGGCCCCTACGAGCAGTACTTC. Translated: CASTYLSAGPYEQYF. The chain uses TRBV27 and TRBJ2-7; D perhaps matches TRBD2 (5 bases). Trimming took 7 bases from V and 2 from J, leaving 18 bases between them. In germline, CDR1 is MNHEY, CDR2 SMNVEV (reference sequence). This CDR3 is 15 amino acids long.

This chain links TRBV10-3 with TRBJ2-6, with 7 bases lining up with TRBD1. The CDR3 is 13 residues long. From germline, CDR1 is ENHRY and CDR2 SYGVKD. Losses at the gene ends were 9 bases for V and 2 bases for J; bases not matched to a gene: 1. CDR3 protein: CAIGQAGANVLTF. For the CDR3, the DNA is TGTGCCATTGGACAGGCTGGGGCCAACGTCCTGACTTTC.

The chain employs TRBV15 and TRBJ2-2; possible D gene TRBD1, 6 bases. This CDR3 has 18 residues. Germline CDR1 and CDR2: LNHNV and YYDKDF (reference sequence). V shed 0 bases and J shed 2 bases, with 16 bases lying between them. CDR3 sequence (DNA): TGTGCCACCAGCAGAGATGGGGGCCGTGGGTATAACACCGGGGAGCTGTTTTTT. Translating it yields CATSRDGGRGYNTGELFF.

This clonotype came up many times. This chain links TRBV5-6 with TRBJ1-2, with D hard to call. Germline assignment: CDR1 SGHDT and CDR2 YYEEEE. Trimming removed 4 bases at V and 4 bases at J, with 17 bases between. The CDR3 has 15 residues. The CDR3 reads CASSRTYSGSYGYTF. In nucleotides, the CDR3 is TGTGCCAGCAGCCGGACCTACAGTGGGAGCTATGGCTACACCTTC.

This sequence joins TRBV7-9 and TRBJ2-1; D tentatively fits TRBD1 or TRBD2 (5 bases each). Germline V gene data show CDR1 as SEHNR and CDR2 as FQNEAQ (reference sequence). V shed 10 bases and J shed 8 bases, with 21 bases lying between them. The CDR3 is 14 amino acids. CDR3 amino acids: CATARDQGRDEQFF. The CDR3 DNA reads as TGTGCCACTGCACGGGACCAGGGACGCGATGAGCAGTTCTTC.

This clonotype was seen many times. The chain carries TRBV7-3 and TRBJ2-7; D remains ambiguous. The CDR3 is made up of 14 amino acids. V was shortened by 2 bases and J by 2 bases, with 10 bases between the two germline ends. Germline V gives CDR1 SGHTA, CDR2 FQGTGA. The CDR3 DNA sequence: TGTGCCAGCAGCTTACCCCACAGAACCTACGAGCAGTACTTC. This sequence encodes CASSLPHRTYEQYF.

In this sample, this clonotype turned up many times. CDR3 residues: CAISGSNTGELFF. CDR3 DNA sequence: TGTGCCATCAGTGGAAGTAACACCGGGGAGCTGTTTTTT. The V and J genes are TRBV10-3 and TRBJ2-2; D is undetermined. The CDR3 is made up of 13 amino acids. CDR1 is ENHRY and CDR2 is SYGVKD in the germline V gene. Trimming stripped 4 bases from V and 2 bases from J, with 5 bases between.

V and J are TRBV5-8 and TRBJ1-2, with a possible D match to TRBD1 (5 bases). There are 13 residues in the CDR3. CDR1 and CDR2 from the germline V gene are SGHTS and YDEGEE. The V and J ends lost 0 bases and 8 bases respectively, with 11 bases between them. The CDR3 here is CASSLEGVRGYTF. CDR3 DNA: TGTGCCAGCAGCTTGGAAGGGGTCAGGGGCTACACCTTC. The entire variable domain, with the rest obtained from reference TRBV5-8 and TRBJ1-2, is as follows: EAGVTQSPTHLIKTRGQQATLRCSPISGHTSVYWYQQALGLGLQFLLWYDEGEERNRGNFPPRFSGRQFPNYSSELNVNALELEDSALYLCASSLEGVRGYTFGSGTRLTVV.